The entry below gives a single TCR beta chain sequence along with its context. This record belongs to a study of blood T cell repertoires in COVID-19. Study-level information: Acute and convalescent COVID-19 specimens originated in the United States, Italy and Spain.

Per the original data handling: Amplified reference gene primers provided the basis for estimating nucleated cell counts. Sequencing was performed with immunoSEQ multiplex PCR; in TCRdb, only in-frame clones are kept and a portion is missing. Clone size and the V and J calls come from that table; the DNA yielded D and trimming. There are about 330,000 clones in the sample; about 91% occur only once, and around 9.9% lies in the top ten. Sequencing used peripheral blood. This sequence originates from a man aged 25 to 40 with COVID-19, enrolled during active disease.

The CDR3 region is CATSSDGTLQETQYF. The CDR3 DNA is TGTGCCACCAGCAGCGACGGGACTCTACAAGAGACCCAGTACTTC. The chain recombines TRBV15 with TRBJ2-5; D possibly corresponds to TRBD2 (6 bases). This CDR3 contains 15 residues. In germline, CDR1 is LNHNV, CDR2 YYDKDF (reference sequence). V gave up 3 bases and J gave up 2 bases, with 13 bases separating them. Complete variable domain (other parts from reference TRBV15 and TRBJ2-5): DAMVIQNPRYQVTQFGKPVTLSCSQTLNHNVMYWYQQKSSQAPKLLFHYYDKDFNNEADTPDNFQSRRPNTSFCFLDIRSPGLGDTAMYLCATSSDGTLQETQYFGPGTRLLVL.